These 19 T cell receptor beta chains were all obtained from the same sample, sequenced in a study of shared clonotypes between healthy human individuals. The repertoire was sequenced with immunoSEQ multiplex PCR; TCRdb's copy has only in-frame clones and lacks some. The table has millions of clones, more than 80% seen once; the top ten hold approximately 0.4%. The sequencing input was naive CD4+ T cells from PBMCs. Regarding subset: CD45RA+ positively selected. These receptors were collected from a man between 18 and 29 years old in good health. Some clones in this sample may be carry-over from other donors' samples.

The chain links TRBV6-5 to TRBJ2-7, with D hard to call. The CDR3 is made up of 15 amino acids. Between the trimmed V and J ends, which lost 1 base and 3 bases, there was a span of 13 bases. Germline lookup yields CDR1 MNHEY and CDR2 SVGAGI. CDR3 region: CASSYYVGPNYEQYF. DNA of the CDR3: TGTGCCAGCAGTTACTATGTTGGTCCGAACTACGAGCAGTACTTC.

The genes are TRBV5-1 and TRBJ1-4; 10 bases map to TRBD1. CDR1 is SGHRS, CDR2 YFSETQ, per germline. The J segment lost 6 bases and the V segment lost 4 bases, leaving 9 bases of the junction unmatched. This CDR3 spans 16 amino acids. In DNA form, the CDR3 reads TGCGCCAGCAGCCTTACTGCCGGGACAGGGGATGAAAAACTGTTTTTT. Translated, it gives CASSLTAGTGDEKLFF.

This clone was observed a few times. This chain connects TRBV6-1 to TRBJ1-2; no clear D gene. The germline V gene has CDR1 MNHNS and CDR2 SASEGT. Trimming removed 4 bases from V and 1 base from J, with 10 bases in between. The CDR3 sequence is 14 residues long. CDR3 sequence: CASSGQAINYGYTF. In DNA, the CDR3 is TGTGCCAGCAGTGGGCAGGCCATTAACTATGGCTACACCTTC.

V is TRBV7-9 and J is TRBJ1-5; 11 bases are shared with TRBD1. Germline values: CDR1 SEHNR, CDR2 FQNEAQ (reference sequence). Trimming cost V 6 bases and J 7 bases; bases outside gene matches: 11. CDR3 length: 16 amino acids. The CDR3 coding sequence is TGTGCCAGCAGTTCCTACCCGGGACAGGGGGGACAGCCCCAGCATTTT. Translating it yields CASSSYPGQGGQPQHF. The variable domain in full, with the rest retrieved from reference TRBV7-9 and TRBJ1-5, is DTGVSQNPRHKITKRGQNVTFRCDPISEHNRLYWYRQTLGQGPEFLTYFQNEAQLEKSRLLSDRFSAERPKGSFSTLEIQRTEQGDSAMYLCASSSYPGQGGQPQHFGDGTRLSIL.

To note about this clone: The sample carries other DNA sequences with the same CDR3. The V and J genes are TRBV30 and TRBJ1-3; D is uncertain. Per germline, CDR1 GTSNPN and CDR2 SVGIG (reference sequence). The CDR3 covers 13 residues. Trimming removed 0 bases from V and 4 bases from J, with 7 bases in between. CDR3 amino acids: CAWSVALGNTIYF. The CDR3 DNA follows: TGTGCCTGGAGTGTGGCCTTAGGAAACACCATATATTTT. The variable domain in full, completed from reference TRBV30 and TRBJ1-3, reads SQTIHQWPATLVQPVGSPLSLECTVEGTSNPNLYWYRQAAGRGLQLLFYSVGIGQISSEVPQNLSASRPQDRQFILSSKKLLLSDSGFYLCAWSVALGNTIYFGEGSWLTVV.

This chain joins TRBV10-3 and TRBJ2-3; no reliable D call. Germline CDR1 reads ENHRY; CDR2 reads SYGVKD. There are 14 residues in the CDR3. V lost 8 bases and J lost 0, with 12 bases in between. The CDR3 sequence is CAIGDATSTDTQYF. DNA of the CDR3: TGTGCCATCGGGGATGCAACTAGCACAGATACGCAGTATTTT.

The chain combines TRBV19 with TRBJ1-1, with D maybe TRBD1 (6 bases). The V end lost 3 bases, the J end lost 10 bases, and 18 bases lay between the germline ends. The CDR3 is made up of 14 amino acids. Germline V gene lookup returns CDR1 LNHDA and CDR2 SQIVND (reference sequence). In nucleotides, the CDR3 is TGTGCCAGTAGTATCCCAGGGGAAGCTTCTGGAGCTTTCTTT. Translating it yields CASSIPGEASGAFF.

With regard to this clone: Distinct nucleotide sequences in the sample also encode this CDR3. The V and J genes are TRBV7-9 and TRBJ2-5; D could derive from TRBD1 or TRBD2 (5 bases each). Germline assignment: CDR1 SEHNR and CDR2 FQNEAQ (reference sequence). V lost 2 bases to trimming and J lost 4 bases, with 11 bases between them. CDR3 length: 14 residues. For the CDR3, the DNA is TGTGCCAGCAGCTTATTGGGTGGGGGAGAGACCCAGTACTTC. Translation: CASSLLGGGETQYF. The full variable domain, its missing parts supplied by reference TRBV7-9 and TRBJ2-5, is DTGVSQNPRHKITKRGQNVTFRCDPISEHNRLYWYRQTLGQGPEFLTYFQNEAQLEKSRLLSDRFSAERPKGSFSTLEIQRTEQGDSAMYLCASSLLGGGETQYFGPGTRLLVL.

V gene TRBV7-2 combines with J gene TRBJ1-2; 8 bases are shared with TRBD1. Germline assignment: CDR1 SGHTA and CDR2 FQGNSA. The CDR3 contains 16 residues. V trimming: 5 bases; J trimming: 2 bases; junction bases outside the gene matches: 10. The CDR3 region has the DNA TGTGCCAGCAGCCAACTGACAGGGGTATGGAACTATGGCTACACCTTC. As protein: CASSQLTGVWNYGYTF.

The count of this clone is one. The chain joins TRBV27 to TRBJ2-7; either TRBD1 or TRBD2 may supply D (6 bases each). The CDR3 sequence is 15 residues long. Per the germline V gene, CDR1 is MNHEY and CDR2 is SMNVEV (reference sequence). Between the trimmed V and J ends, which lost 6 bases and 6 bases, there was a span of 21 bases. In DNA, the CDR3 is TGTGCCAGCAGCCGCGGAGGGGGTGGGGAGTTCGAGCAGTACTTC. Its translation: CASSRGGGGEFEQYF.

V usage is TRBV7-3 and J usage is TRBJ2-3, with 12 bases lining up with TRBD2. The CDR3 has 17 residues. Germline assignment: CDR1 SGHTA and CDR2 FQGTGA. V lost 2 bases, J lost 0 bases, and 3 bases stayed unmatched. CDR3 coding DNA: TGTGCCAGCAGCTTAGGGCTAGCGGGAGGGAGCACAGATACGCAGTATTTT. It codes for CASSLGLAGGSTDTQYF. Full variable domain (remainder filled in from reference TRBV7-3 and TRBJ2-3): GAGVSQTPSNKVTEKGKYVELRCDPISGHTALYWYRQSLGQGPEFLIYFQGTGAADDSGLPNDRFFAVRPEGSVSTLKIQRTERGDSAVYLCASSLGLAGGSTDTQYFGPGTRLTVL.

J is TRBJ2-2 and V is TRBV19; D gene ambiguous. CDR3 length equals 15 residues. Between the trimmed V and J ends, which lost 5 bases and 3 bases, there was a span of 13 bases. CDR1 is LNHDA, CDR2 SQIVND, per germline (reference sequence). In DNA, the CDR3 is TGTGCCAGTAGTTTTGGGCGCTCGGACACCGGGGAGCTGTTTTTT. Translated: CASSFGRSDTGELFF.

The V gene is TRBV11-2, the J gene TRBJ2-4; 13 positions match TRBD2. This CDR3 is built from 13 residues. From germline, CDR1 is SGHAT and CDR2 FQNNGV. The junction had 4 bases not matched to a gene; V was cut back by 1 base and J by 16 bases. The CDR3 DNA reads as TGTGCCAGCAGCTTAGTCGGGACTAGCGGGACTTACTTC. Amino acids: CASSLVGTSGTYF. The whole variable domain, filled in from reference TRBV11-2 and TRBJ2-4, reads EAGVAQSPRYKIIEKRQSVAFWCNPISGHATLYWYQQILGQGPKLLIQFQNNGVVDDSQLPKDRFSAERLKGVDSTLKIQPAKLEDSAVYLCASSLVGTSGTYFGAGTRLSVL.

About this clone itself: Other DNA sequences from this sample encode an identical CDR3 as well. J is TRBJ2-3 and V is TRBV5-4; the match to TRBD1 covers 7 bases. The CDR3 consists of 14 residues. V lost 4 bases to trimming and J lost 5 bases; unmatched junction nucleotides: 7. CDR1 and CDR2 from the germline V gene are SGHNT and YYREEE (reference sequence). CDR3 sequence reads: CASSPRQGRDTQYF. The CDR3 DNA reads as TGTGCCAGCAGCCCGCGACAGGGTCGAGATACGCAGTATTTT.

As for this clone: The sample carries other DNA sequences with the same CDR3. V and J are TRBV7-9 and TRBJ1-1, with D perhaps TRBD1 (5 bases). The V end lost 4 bases, the J end lost 1 base, and 7 bases lay between the germline ends. Germline assignment: CDR1 SEHNR and CDR2 FQNEAQ (reference sequence). The CDR3 is 13 amino acids. The CDR3 nucleotides are TGTGCCAGCAGCTCTCAGGGGAACACTGAAGCTTTCTTT. Its translation: CASSSQGNTEAFF. Filled out from reference TRBV7-9 and TRBJ1-1, the complete variable domain reads DTGVSQNPRHKITKRGQNVTFRCDPISEHNRLYWYRQTLGQGPEFLTYFQNEAQLEKSRLLSDRFSAERPKGSFSTLEIQRTEQGDSAMYLCASSSQGNTEAFFGQGTRLTVV.

The table lists this clone with a few counts. The V gene is TRBV19, the J gene TRBJ2-1, with a weak D call TRBD2 (6 bases). Trimming shortened V by 3 bases and J by 9 bases, and 18 bases separated the two germline ends. This CDR3 is built from 15 residues. Germline lookup yields CDR1 LNHDA and CDR2 SQIVND (reference sequence). The CDR3 here is CASSISTLGRGEQFF. CDR3 coding DNA: TGTGCCAGTAGTATCTCGACTCTAGGGCGGGGTGAGCAGTTCTTC. Complete variable domain (other parts from reference TRBV19 and TRBJ2-1): DGGITQSPKYLFRKEGQNVTLSCEQNLNHDAMYWYRQDPGQGLRLIYYSQIVNDFQKGDIAEGYSVSREKKESFPLTVTSAQKNPTAFYLCASSISTLGRGEQFFGPGTRLTVL.

This clone is a singleton in its sample. The chain is built from TRBV6-5 and TRBJ2-1, with TRBD2 identical over 8 bases. Germline values: CDR1 MNHEY, CDR2 SVGAGI. The CDR3 runs to 13 residues. V shed 8 bases, J shed 9 bases, and the junction held 9 bases outside the gene matches. The CDR3 nucleotides read TGTGCCAGCTCGGAGCGGGAGATGATTGAGCAGTTCTTC. This codes for CASSEREMIEQFF.

Comment on this clone: Its ends do not fully match the called genes, so a read error is possible. The V gene is TRBV9, the J gene TRBJ1-2; D gene ambiguous. Per the germline V gene, CDR1 is SGDLS and CDR2 is YYNGEE. The CDR3 is 11 amino acids. CDR3 bases: TGTGCCAGCAGCGGACAACTTGGGGAAGCCTTC. This sequence encodes CASSGQLGEAF. The variable domain in full, completed from reference TRBV9 and TRBJ1-2, reads DSGVTQTPKHLITATGQRVTLRCSPRSGDLSVYWYQQSLDQGLQFLIQYYNGEERAKGNILERFSAQQFPDLHSELNLSSLELGDSALYFCASSGQLGEAFGSGTRLTVV.

The chain carries TRBV28 and TRBJ2-7, with 9 bases that match TRBD2. From germline, CDR1 is MDHEN and CDR2 SYDVKM. V lost 5 bases and J lost 5; bases outside the gene matches: 10. CDR3 size: 15 residues. The CDR3, as DNA: TGTGCCAGCAGTACCTTTAGCGGGAGTGGCGACGAGCAGTACTTC. This gives the protein CASSTFSGSGDEQYF.